This TCR beta chain was recovered during a study of CD8 T cells in ankylosing spondylitis (dated by TCRdb to about 2017). Background on the whole study: T cell receptor beta repertoires were profiled in healthy donors and ankylosing spondylitis patients so that disease-linked TCR variants could be found. The whole study cohort included 85 to 120 healthy donors and around 24 ankylosing spondylitis patients. Peripheral blood was sampled, and synovial fluid was also collected from ankylosing spondylitis patients. Points the paper makes about the study in general: Blood from ankylosing spondylitis patients appeared to be characterized by a TCR beta motif made up of 8 or 9 highly homologous amino acid variants. The disease-linked clones were reported as significantly enriched in matched synovial fluid samples from ankylosing spondylitis patients. The disease-linked clones had a CD8+ phenotype and were found at relatively low frequencies in peripheral blood. Some of the motif variants had been reported before in the synovial fluid and blood of reactive arthritis patients, a finding that suggests common disease-initiation mechanisms.

Looking up the germline V gene (reference sequence) yields CDR1 MNHEY and CDR2 SMNVEV. Taken from cysteine to phenylalanine, the CDR3 has 12 residues. This entry keeps only the CDR3 DNA: 36 bases, framed from base 1. Trimming leaves V shorter by 5 bases and J shorter by 6 bases, with the junction holding 3 bases beyond the gene matches. This clonotype has ten or more counts. The antigen it recognizes is unknown. There are no base qualities to consult, and no much larger clone falls within one base. Sequenced on an Illumina HiSeq 2500. Quantitative 5'-RACE with molecular barcodes was the method used to prepare the TCR beta libraries. The authors processed their data as follows. A new computational method, built on a probabilistic model of VDJ rearrangement, was used to identify disease-linked TCR variants. Starting from the raw public reads, TCRdb applied fastp trimming at Q25, assembled clones with MiXCR and retained in-frame beta chains. Identical CDR3 proteins give one entry, which carries the most common genes and DNA. The V and J calls come from TCRdb's annotation, not from the publication. The sample table records some 30,000 distinct CDR3 sequences; around 6.7% of these occur just once. Jointly, the top ten make up under 12% of the sample.

This clonotype was sampled from a male donor with ankylosing spondylitis or in good health (not recorded which). The specimen was blood, either unsorted or a sorted T cell fraction (not recorded which). Recombination joined TRBV27 with TRBJ2-7, with 8 middle bases fitting TRBD1. This receptor has the CDR3 CASSRTGSEQYF. The nucleotide sequence is TGTGCCAGCAGTAGGACAGGGTCCGAGCAGTACTTC.